This T cell receptor (beta chain) is drawn from a study of early T cells in non-severe SARS-CoV-2 infection. This CDR3 spans 16 amino acids. Germline trimming cut 3 bases from V and 3 bases from J; bases unmatched to any gene: 1. Germline loops: CDR1 SNHLY, CDR2 FYNNEI. TCRdb reanalysed the 5' RACE reads using MiXCR and keeps one entry per CDR3 protein. The data contain some 80,000 distinct CDR3 sequences, about 5% of them singletons. This clonotype was obtained from an adult who was a healthcare worker with PCR-confirmed SARS-CoV-2 infection or an uninfected control (not recorded which). The chain uses TRBV2 and TRBJ2-2, with 13 bases lining up with TRBD2. The material sequenced was whole blood, taken at baseline. CDR3 sequence (DNA): TGTGCCAGCAGTGACGGACTAGCGGGAGACACCGGGGAGCTGTTTTTT. Its translation: CASSDGLAGDTGELFF.